This TCR beta chain stems from a study of T-cell reconstitution after alpha-beta-depleted transplantation in children. This CDR3 spans 17 amino acids. V was clipped by 0 bases and J by 6 bases, with 18 bases between them. Germline CDR1 MNHEY, CDR2 SVGAGI. The library targeted TCRbeta and was prepared with unique molecular identifiers. In TCRdb, the PCR reads were re-called with MiXCR into one record per CDR3 protein. Found here are 70,000 or so distinct CDR3 sequences, roughly 11% of them singletons; the top ten hold less than 15%. General observations from the study: Some patients owed their high day-60 TCRbeta diversity to surviving recipient T cells and thymic progenitors. T-cell counts and diversity were attributed mostly to newly produced T cells one year after transplant.

This clonotype came up many times. Its antigen remains unidentified. The chain couples TRBV6-5 to TRBJ2-1; no clear D gene. This TCR was recovered from a boy aged 10-17 years with acute myeloid leukemia, due to receive a stem cell transplant. Sequencing was performed on PBMCs, taken before TCRalphabeta/CD19-depleted stem cell transplant. CDR3 region: CASSYSKAGSNPNEQFF. DNA for the CDR3: TGTGCCAGCAGTTACTCGAAGGCCGGATCGAACCCCAATGAGCAGTTCTTC.